This TCR beta chain derives from a study of PD-1 blockade in classical Hodgkin lymphoma. The time point: newly diagnosed, previously untreated cHL patient sample. Newly diagnosed classical Hodgkin lymphoma PBMCs, still untreated, provided the comparison samples. Germline lookup yields CDR1 LNHDA and CDR2 SQIVND (reference sequence). V shed 6 bases and J shed 2 bases, with 10 bases lying between them. This CDR3 region has 13 residues. The assay was immunoSEQ multiplex PCR, and TCRdb's table has in-frame clones only and misses some. Altogether some 21,000 clones are present, 94% being singletons, with the ten largest covering roughly 5.1%.

Sequencing used peripheral blood mononuclear cells (PBMCs). The rearrangement uses TRBV19 and TRBJ1-1; a weak D match, TRBD1 (6 bases). This sequence originates from a human donor with classical Hodgkin lymphoma. CDR3 nucleotide sequence: TGTGCCAGTAGACAGGGTCTAAACACTGAAGCTTTCTTT. This codes for CASRQGLNTEAFF.